This T cell receptor beta chain was recorded in a study of multiple sclerosis patients with progressive multifocal leukoencephalopathy. Specified time point: time of PML onset. JC virus DNA in cerebrospinal fluid confirmed the PML diagnosis. Study results and caveats: PML-onset expanded TRB clones were detectable before and during natalizumab therapy. Most PML patients had lower entropy, suggesting less diverse TRB repertoires. The findings' link to JC virus versus immunocompromise remained uncertain.

V gave up 4 bases and J gave up 5 bases; unmatched junction bases: 8. CDR3 length equals 17 residues. Germline-derived CDR1 and CDR2 are SGHDN and FVKESK. The protocol was immunoSEQ multiplex PCR, while the TCRdb copy is restricted to in-frame clones and leaves out a portion. The sample consists of tens of thousands of clones, approximately 85% of them appearing once. With respect to this clone: The antigen remains unidentified.

The chain is built from TRBV14 and TRBJ2-3, with 14 positions matching TRBD2. Sample: PBMCs, taken from a patient treated with natalizumab. The receptor's source is a woman aged 25 to 45 with progressive multifocal leukoencephalopathy. CDR3 nucleotides: TGTGCCAGCAGCCCCGGACTAGCGGGAGGACGGGGAGATACGCAGTATTTT. Amino acid sequence: CASSPGLAGGRGDTQYF.